What follows is one T cell receptor beta chain and its context. These data belong to a study of blood T cell repertoires in COVID-19. The overall study: Sites across the United States, Italy and Spain contributed samples from acute and convalescent COVID-19. The analysed material was cDNA or gDNA that came from T cells, B-cell-depleted T cells, or PBMCs.

Original handling: Counts of nucleated cells, estimated from reference gene primer amplification, were obtained. Some clones are missing from TCRdb's copy, which holds only in-frame ones; the method was immunoSEQ multiplex PCR. D and trimming come from the DNA, and the V and J calls and clone size come from that table. The repertoire holds about 270,000 clones, with 85% as singletons. The CDR3 has 12 amino acids. With 0 bases removed from V and 8 bases from J, the gap between germline ends came to 5 bases. The germline gives CDR1 SGDLS, CDR2 YYNGEE. Sequences were obtained from peripheral blood. This receptor was taken from a human donor in a cohort sampled during active COVID-19. V and J are TRBV9 and TRBJ2-2; the D is unclear. DNA for the CDR3: TGTGCCAGCAGCGTAGGTTTAGGGGAGCTGTTTTTT. Its protein product is CASSVGLGELFF.